A selection of T cell receptor beta chains follows, all from one sample in a study of CD8 T cells in ankylosing spondylitis. Each CDR3 protein is one row after TCRdb ran MiXCR on the 5' RACE reads. The sample yields around 330,000 distinct CDR3 sequences, more than 9% seen once. Material: blood, either unsorted or a sorted T cell fraction (not recorded which). The receptor source for this set is a female donor with ankylosing spondylitis or in good health (not recorded which). Each CDR3 is given with its conserved first and last residue. The D gene is left open where the match is weak. Rows may omit the clone size; those that give it use once, few, many or a size class.

CDR3: CATSALGWGQDGDEQFF
DNA: TGTGCCACCAGTGCTCTAGGGTGGGGACAGGACGGGGATGAGCAGTTCTTC
D: TRBD1
V: TRBV24-1
size: few
J: TRBJ2-1

CDR3: CASSLWGQTNTDTQYF
DNA: TGCGCCAGCAGCTTGTGGGGCCAGACCAACACAGATACGCAGTATTTT
D: .
V: TRBV5-1
size: many
J: TRBJ2-3

CDR3: CSVEWLGTDTQYF
DNA: TGCAGCGTTGAGTGGTTAGGCACAGATACGCAGTATTTT
D: .
V: TRBV29-1
size: many
J: TRBJ2-3

CDR3: CSARRRDYGYTF
DNA: TGCAGTGCTAGAAGGAGGGACTATGGCTACACCTTC
D: .
V: TRBV20-1
size: many
J: TRBJ1-2

CDR3: CASGKGVTGELFF
DNA: TGTGCCAGCGGAAAGGGGGTCACCGGGGAGCTGTTTTTT
D: .
V: TRBV12-3/TRBV12-4
size: many
J: TRBJ2-2

CDR3: CSARDGTGADTQYF
DNA: TGCAGTGCTAGAGATGGGACAGGGGCAGATACGCAGTATTTT
D: TRBD1
V: TRBV20-1
size: many
J: TRBJ2-3

CDR3: CSGLQNYNEQFF
DNA: TGCAGTGGCCTACAGAACTACAATGAGCAGTTCTTC
D: .
V: TRBV20-1
size: .
J: TRBJ2-1

CDR3: CASSPQGTSGYEQYF
DNA: TGTGCCAGCAGCCCTCAGGGGACCTCTGGCTACGAGCAGTACTTC
D: .
V: TRBV7-2
size: .
J: TRBJ2-7

CDR3: CASGATWGQGGSPLHF
DNA: TGTGCCAGCGGAGCGACGTGGGGACAGGGTGGGTCACCCCTCCACTTT
D: TRBD1
V: TRBV9
size: .
J: TRBJ1-6

CDR3: CAISESSQGIETDTQYF
DNA: TGTGCCATCAGTGAGTCTTCTCAGGGAATTGAGACAGATACGCAGTATTTT
D: .
V: TRBV10-3
size: few
J: TRBJ2-3

CDR3: CSARDWRAEIYNEQFF
DNA: TGCAGTGCTAGAGATTGGAGAGCGGAAATATACAATGAGCAGTTCTTC
D: .
V: TRBV20-1
size: many
J: TRBJ2-1

CDR3: CASSFKTGSAYSNQPQHF
DNA: TGCGCCAGCAGCTTTAAAACCGGGTCCGCCTATAGCAATCAGCCCCAGCATTTT
D: .
V: TRBV5-1
size: many
J: TRBJ1-5

CDR3: CSASRAAPGTEAFF
DNA: TGCAGTGCTAGCAGGGCAGCGCCGGGCACTGAAGCTTTCTTT
D: .
V: TRBV20-1
size: many
J: TRBJ1-1

CDR3: CASSLGPLSYGYTF
DNA: TGTGCCAGCAGCTTGGGGCCCCTCTCCTATGGCTACACCTTC
D: .
V: TRBV5-4
size: few
J: TRBJ1-2

CDR3: CASSLGIGNEQFF
DNA: TGCGCCAGCAGCTTGGGGATCGGCAATGAGCAGTTCTTC
D: .
V: TRBV5-1
size: many
J: TRBJ2-1

CDR3: CASSLNKIGQGAPIYNEQFF
DNA: TGCGCCAGCAGCCTTAACAAAATCGGACAGGGGGCGCCAATCTACAATGAGCAGTTCTTC
D: TRBD1
V: TRBV5-1
size: .
J: TRBJ2-1

CDR3: CASSWDSAQPHETQYF
DNA: TGCGCCAGCAGCTGGGACTCAGCGCAACCTCACGAGACCCAGTACTTC
D: .
V: TRBV5-1
size: few
J: TRBJ2-5

CDR3: CASSLVSGRVDEKLFF
DNA: TGCGCCAGCAGCTTGGTTTCCGGCAGGGTAGATGAAAAACTGTTTTTT
D: .
V: TRBV5-1
size: many
J: TRBJ1-4

CDR3: CATSSAHLPPSTSGNEQFF
DNA: TGTGCCACCAGCTCCGCTCACCTTCCCCCGTCGACTAGCGGCAATGAGCAGTTCTTC
D: TRBD2
V: TRBV15
size: few
J: TRBJ2-1

CDR3: CASSLPPGELFF
DNA: TGTGCCAGCAGCCTCCCACCCGGGGAGCTGTTTTTT
D: .
V: TRBV5-6
size: many
J: TRBJ2-2

CDR3: CSARDRGTGGNEQFF
DNA: TGCAGTGCTAGAGATCGCGGGACGGGGGGGAATGAGCAGTTCTTC
D: TRBD2
V: TRBV20-1
size: many
J: TRBJ2-1

CDR3: CASSPGRGPTGELLF
DNA: TGCGCCAGCAGCCCCGGTAGGGGGCCCACCGGGGAGCTGCTTTTT
D: TRBD1
V: TRBV5-1
size: .
J: TRBJ2-2

CDR3: CASSFSESSYNEQFF
DNA: TGTGCCAGCAGCTTTAGCGAGAGCTCCTACAATGAGCAGTTCTTC
D: .
V: TRBV7-9
size: many
J: TRBJ2-1

CDR3: CASRSRLVLGNSPLHF
DNA: TGTGCCAGCAGATCCCGCTTGGTCCTGGGTAATTCACCCCTCCACTTT
D: .
V: TRBV12-3/TRBV12-4
size: .
J: TRBJ1-6

CDR3: CASSLGSDSPLHF
DNA: TGCGCCAGCAGCTTGGGGAGTGATTCACCCCTCCACTTT
D: .
V: TRBV5-1
size: few
J: TRBJ1-6

CDR3: CASSLIEAGELFF
DNA: TGTGCCAGCAGCTTAATAGAGGCCGGGGAGCTGTTTTTT
D: .
V: TRBV7-8
size: .
J: TRBJ2-2

CDR3: CASSLVGDPSGYTF
DNA: TGTGCCAGCAGTTTGGTAGGGGACCCAAGTGGCTACACCTTC
D: .
V: TRBV12-3/TRBV12-4
size: many
J: TRBJ1-2

CDR3: CASTRLAGGVTDTQYF
DNA: TGTGCCAGCACTAGACTAGCGGGGGGAGTCACAGATACGCAGTATTTT
D: TRBD2
V: TRBV6-1
size: few
J: TRBJ2-3

CDR3: CASSSAPGATQYF
DNA: TGTGCCAGCAGCTCCGCCCCAGGAGCGACGCAGTATTTT
D: .
V: TRBV7-2
size: few
J: TRBJ2-3

CDR3: CASSLARTSGRSYEQYF
DNA: TGTGCCAGCAGCTTAGCTAGGACTAGCGGGAGGAGCTACGAGCAGTACTTC
D: TRBD2
V: TRBV11-2
size: .
J: TRBJ2-7

CDR3: CASRSYQETQYF
DNA: TGTGCCAGCAGATCGTACCAAGAGACCCAGTACTTC
D: .
V: TRBV6-5
size: many
J: TRBJ2-5

CDR3: CSAQGVGGGADTQYF
DNA: TGCAGTGCCCAAGGGGTGGGGGGGGGCGCAGATACGCAGTATTTT
D: .
V: TRBV20-1
size: many
J: TRBJ2-3

CDR3: CASSLRPPSSYNEQFF
DNA: TGTGCCAGCAGCTTACGACCGCCGAGCTCCTACAATGAGCAGTTCTTC
D: .
V: TRBV7-2
size: few
J: TRBJ2-1

CDR3: CAIRPGLGQGGTEAFF
DNA: TGTGCCATCAGGCCGGGATTGGGACAGGGAGGCACTGAAGCTTTCTTT
D: TRBD1
V: TRBV10-3
size: .
J: TRBJ1-1

CDR3: CASSSGTRSGELFF
DNA: TGTGCCAGCAGCTCCGGGACTAGATCCGGGGAGCTGTTTTTT
D: TRBD2
V: TRBV7-2
size: .
J: TRBJ2-2

CDR3: CASSLGGVSGSSYNEQFF
DNA: TGCGCCAGCAGCTTGGGGGGCGTTAGCGGGAGCTCCTACAATGAGCAGTTCTTC
D: TRBD2
V: TRBV5-1
size: .
J: TRBJ2-1

CDR3: CASSFGTGEQYF
DNA: TGCGCCAGCAGCTTTGGGACAGGCGAGCAGTACTTC
D: TRBD1
V: TRBV5-1
size: many
J: TRBJ2-7

CDR3: CASSYRDRGIYEQYF
DNA: TGTGCCAGCAGTTACCGGGACAGGGGGATCTACGAGCAGTACTTC
D: TRBD1
V: TRBV6-5
size: few
J: TRBJ2-7

CDR3: CSARYGQVSPSSYEQYF
DNA: TGCAGTGCTAGATACGGACAGGTATCCCCCAGCTCCTACGAGCAGTACTTC
D: TRBD1
V: TRBV20-1
size: few
J: TRBJ2-7

CDR3: CASSQDPGPYYEQYF
DNA: TGTGCCAGCAGCCAAGACCCTGGACCCTACTACGAGCAGTACTTC
D: .
V: TRBV3-1
size: few
J: TRBJ2-7

CDR3: CSARSGRTLEQYF
DNA: TGCAGTGCTAGATCGGGACGGACGTTGGAGCAGTACTTC
D: .
V: TRBV20-1
size: many
J: TRBJ2-7